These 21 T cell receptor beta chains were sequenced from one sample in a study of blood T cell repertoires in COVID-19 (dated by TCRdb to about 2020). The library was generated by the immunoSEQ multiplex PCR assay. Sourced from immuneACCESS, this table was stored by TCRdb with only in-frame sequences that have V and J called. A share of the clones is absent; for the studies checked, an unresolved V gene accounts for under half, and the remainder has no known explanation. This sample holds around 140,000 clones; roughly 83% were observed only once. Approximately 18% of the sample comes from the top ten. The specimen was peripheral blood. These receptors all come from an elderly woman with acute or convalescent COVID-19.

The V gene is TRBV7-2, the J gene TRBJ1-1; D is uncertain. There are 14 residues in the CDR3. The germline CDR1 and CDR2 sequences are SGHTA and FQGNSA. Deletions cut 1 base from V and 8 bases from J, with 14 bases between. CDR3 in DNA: TGTGCCAGCAGCTTAGAAATGTCCACCGCGGAAGCTTTCTTT. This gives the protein CASSLEMSTAEAFF.

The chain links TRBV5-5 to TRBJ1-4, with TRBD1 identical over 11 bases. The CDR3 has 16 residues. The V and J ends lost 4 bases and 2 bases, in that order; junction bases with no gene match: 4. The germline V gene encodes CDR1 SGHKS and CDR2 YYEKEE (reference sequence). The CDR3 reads CASSRTGGETNEKLFF. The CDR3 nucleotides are TGTGCCAGCAGCCGGACAGGGGGCGAGACTAATGAAAAACTGTTTTTT.

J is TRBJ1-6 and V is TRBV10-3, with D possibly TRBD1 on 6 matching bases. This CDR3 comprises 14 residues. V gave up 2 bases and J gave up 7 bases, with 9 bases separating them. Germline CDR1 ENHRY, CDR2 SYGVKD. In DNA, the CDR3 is TGTGCCATCAGTGAGGGACAGCAAAATTCACCCCTCCACTTT. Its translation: CAISEGQQNSPLHF.

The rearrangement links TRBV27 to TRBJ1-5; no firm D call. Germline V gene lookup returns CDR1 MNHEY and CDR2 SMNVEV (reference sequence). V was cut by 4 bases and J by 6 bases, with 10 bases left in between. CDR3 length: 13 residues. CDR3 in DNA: TGTGCCAGCAGTTCCCGAAGTAGTCAGCCCCAGCATTTT. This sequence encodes CASSSRSSQPQHF.

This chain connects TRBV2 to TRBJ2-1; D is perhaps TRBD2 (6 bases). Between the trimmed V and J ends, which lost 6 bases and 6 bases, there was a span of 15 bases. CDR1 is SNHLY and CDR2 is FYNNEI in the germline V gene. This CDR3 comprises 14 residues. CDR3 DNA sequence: TGTGCCAGCAGGAGGGGCGGGGTAGGCAATGAGCAGTTCTTC. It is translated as CASRRGGVGNEQFF.

The CDR3 here is CASSEGNGASYNEQFF. DNA for the CDR3: TGCGCCAGCAGTGAGGGGAATGGGGCCTCCTACAATGAGCAGTTCTTC. The V call is TRBV10-1, the J call TRBJ2-1, with D maybe TRBD1 (5 bases). Trimming cost V 2 bases and J 0 bases, with 11 bases left between them. Germline CDR1 is WNHNN and CDR2 is SYGVQD (reference sequence). The CDR3 length is 16 residues.

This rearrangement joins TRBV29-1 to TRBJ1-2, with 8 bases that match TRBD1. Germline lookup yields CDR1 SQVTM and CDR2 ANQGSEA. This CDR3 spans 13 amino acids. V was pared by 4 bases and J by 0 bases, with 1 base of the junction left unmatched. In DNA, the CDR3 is TGCAGCGTTGGGGGACAGGCTAACTATGGCTACACCTTC. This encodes CSVGGQANYGYTF.

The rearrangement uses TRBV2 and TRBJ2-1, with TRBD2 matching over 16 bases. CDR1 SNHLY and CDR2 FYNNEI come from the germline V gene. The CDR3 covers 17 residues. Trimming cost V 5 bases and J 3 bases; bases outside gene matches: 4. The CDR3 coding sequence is TGTGCCAGCAGTCCGGGACTAGCGGGAGGGGTCTACAATGAGCAGTTCTTC. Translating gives CASSPGLAGGVYNEQFF.

The DNA of the CDR3 is TGTGCCAGCTCACCCCAGTCGCCAGAGACCCAGTACTTC. Translated: CASSPQSPETQYF. The gene calls are TRBV18 and TRBJ2-5; D call uncertain. Trimming stripped 3 bases from V and 4 bases from J, with 9 bases between. CDR3 size: 13 residues. In germline, CDR1 is KGHSH, CDR2 LQKENI.

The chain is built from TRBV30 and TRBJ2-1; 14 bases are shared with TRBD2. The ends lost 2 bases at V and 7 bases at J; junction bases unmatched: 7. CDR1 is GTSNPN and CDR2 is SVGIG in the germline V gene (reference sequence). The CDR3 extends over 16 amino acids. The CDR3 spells CAWSPGLAGGMNEQFF. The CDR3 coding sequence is TGTGCCTGGAGTCCCGGACTAGCGGGGGGAATGAATGAGCAGTTCTTC.

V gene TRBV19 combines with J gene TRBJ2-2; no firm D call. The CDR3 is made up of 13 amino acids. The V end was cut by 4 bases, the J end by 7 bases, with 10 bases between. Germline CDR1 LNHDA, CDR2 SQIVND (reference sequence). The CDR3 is CASSTQNGGELFF. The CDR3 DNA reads TGTGCCAGTAGTACCCAGAATGGCGGGGAGCTGTTTTTT.

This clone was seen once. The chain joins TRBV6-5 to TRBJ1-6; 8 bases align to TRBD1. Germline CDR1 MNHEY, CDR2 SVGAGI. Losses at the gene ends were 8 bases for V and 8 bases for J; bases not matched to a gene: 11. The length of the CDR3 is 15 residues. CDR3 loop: CASGTAGTGDSPLHF. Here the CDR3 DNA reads TGTGCCAGCGGGACCGCCGGGACAGGAGATTCACCCCTCCACTTT.

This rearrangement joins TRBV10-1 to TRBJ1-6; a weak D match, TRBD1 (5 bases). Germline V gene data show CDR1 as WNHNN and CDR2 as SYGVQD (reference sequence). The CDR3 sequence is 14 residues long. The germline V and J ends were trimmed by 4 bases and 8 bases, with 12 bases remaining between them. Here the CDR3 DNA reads TGCGCCAGCAGTGGGACCTCGGGGGATTCACCCCTCCACTTT. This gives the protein CASSGTSGDSPLHF.

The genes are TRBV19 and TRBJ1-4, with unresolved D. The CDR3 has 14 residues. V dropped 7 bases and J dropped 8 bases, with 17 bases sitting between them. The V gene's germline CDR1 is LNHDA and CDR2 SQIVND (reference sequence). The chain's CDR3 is CASTWGGRGEKLFF. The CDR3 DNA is TGTGCCAGTACCTGGGGAGGGAGAGGCGAAAAACTGTTTTTT.

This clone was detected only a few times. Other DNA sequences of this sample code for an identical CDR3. The CDR3 DNA sequence: TGTGCCAGCAGTGACGGACAGGGTGTGGTTGGCAATCAGCCCCAGCATTTT. Protein product: CASSDGQGVVGNQPQHF. The chain is built from TRBV6-2 or TRBV6-3 and TRBJ1-5, with TRBD1 matching 8 bases. The V gene end was trimmed by 5 bases and the J gene end by 2 bases; junction bases not matched to a gene: 11. CDR1 MNHEY and CDR2 SVGEGT come from the germline V gene. The CDR3 covers 17 residues.

The DNA of the CDR3 is TGTGCCAGCAGCGTAGAGAGGACAGGCAACACCGGGGAGCTGTTTTTT. It is translated as CASSVERTGNTGELFF. The chain links TRBV9 to TRBJ2-2; 7 nucleotides line up with TRBD1. Germline V gives CDR1 SGDLS, CDR2 YYNGEE. J gave up 2 bases and V 0 bases, and 4 bases lay outside the gene matches. The CDR3 has 16 residues.

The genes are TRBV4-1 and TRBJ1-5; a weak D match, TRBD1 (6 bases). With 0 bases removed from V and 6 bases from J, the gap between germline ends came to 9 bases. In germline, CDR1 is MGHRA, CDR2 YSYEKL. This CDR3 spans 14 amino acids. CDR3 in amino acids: CASSQDRGGQPQHF. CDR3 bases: TGCGCCAGCAGCCAAGACAGGGGTGGTCAGCCCCAGCATTTT.

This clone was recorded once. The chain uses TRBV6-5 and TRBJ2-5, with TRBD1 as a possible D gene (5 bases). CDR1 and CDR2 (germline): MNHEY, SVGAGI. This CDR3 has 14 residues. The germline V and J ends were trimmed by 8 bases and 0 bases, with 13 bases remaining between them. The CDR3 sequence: CASFGQGYQETQYF. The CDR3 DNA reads TGTGCCAGCTTTGGCCAGGGATACCAAGAGACCCAGTACTTC.

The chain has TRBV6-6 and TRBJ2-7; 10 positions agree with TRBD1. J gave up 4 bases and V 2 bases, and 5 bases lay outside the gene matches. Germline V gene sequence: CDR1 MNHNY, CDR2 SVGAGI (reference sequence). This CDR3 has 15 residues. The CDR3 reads CASSYPGQGRYEQYF. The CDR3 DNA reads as TGTGCCAGCAGTTACCCGGGACAGGGGAGGTACGAGCAGTACTTC.

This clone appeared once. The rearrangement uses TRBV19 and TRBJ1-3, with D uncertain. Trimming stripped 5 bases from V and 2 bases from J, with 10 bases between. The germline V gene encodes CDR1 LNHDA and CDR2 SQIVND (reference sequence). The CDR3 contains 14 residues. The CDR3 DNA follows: TGTGCCAGTAGTCCGGGAAGCCCTGGAAACACCATATATTTT. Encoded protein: CASSPGSPGNTIYF.

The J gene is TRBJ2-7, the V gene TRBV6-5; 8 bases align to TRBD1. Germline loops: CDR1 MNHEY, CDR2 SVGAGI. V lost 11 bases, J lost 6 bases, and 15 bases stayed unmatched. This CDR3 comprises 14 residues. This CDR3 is CASTGEQGFVEQYF. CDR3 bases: TGTGCCTCGACAGGGGAACAGGGTTTTGTCGAGCAGTACTTC.